A selection of T cell receptor beta chains follows, all from one sample in a study of T cell repertoires in cytomegalovirus infection. Each CDR3 protein is one row after TCRdb ran MiXCR on the reads. The sample has over 300,000 distinct CDR3 sequences; 17% are singletons. Sequenced material: PBMCs. Source of these receptors: a human donor in good health (CMV status not recorded). Some clones in this sample may be carry-over from other donors' samples. Both conserved end residues are part of each CDR3. The D gene is left open where the match is weak. Not all rows give a size; the values are once, few, many and, for expanded clones, a class.

few,TRBD2,TRBV20-1,TRBJ2-3,CSARNPSRGGTDTQYF,TGCAGTGCTAGAAACCCTTCGCGGGGGGGAACAGATACGCAGTATTTT
few,TRBD1,TRBV4-1,TRBJ2-1,CASSQPGQGWDEQFF,TGCGCCAGCAGCCAACCGGGACAGGGTTGGGATGAGCAGTTCTTC
many,TRBD1,TRBV10-3,TRBJ1-1,CAISKRQGTETEAFF,TGTGCCATCAGCAAAAGACAGGGGACGGAGACTGAAGCTTTCTTT
few,.,TRBV27,TRBJ1-6,CASSLAGPPSPLHF,TGTGCCAGCAGTTTGGCAGGACCACCTTCACCCCTCCACTTT
.,.,TRBV6-5,TRBJ1-5,CASRPTASNQPQHF,TGTGCCAGCAGGCCGACGGCTAGCAATCAGCCCCAGCATTTT
.,.,TRBV7-2,TRBJ2-2,CASSFREGELFF,TGTGCCAGCAGCTTCCGGGAAGGGGAGCTGTTTTTT
many,.,TRBV2,TRBJ1-2,CASSAGANYGYTF,TGTGCCAGCAGTGCGGGAGCTAACTATGGCTACACCTTC
.,.,TRBV5-1,TRBJ1-5,CASSLQGDGQPQHF,TGCGCCAGCAGCTTGCAAGGGGACGGTCAGCCCCAGCATTTT
many,.,TRBV7-2,TRBJ1-2,CASSLAYGRARGGYTF,TGTGCCAGCAGCTTAGCGTATGGTCGGGCTCGTGGGGGCTACACCTTC
few,.,TRBV4-2,TRBJ1-4,CASSPRAGGYKVEKLFF,TGTGCCAGCAGCCCAAGGGCGGGAGGATATAAAGTTGAAAAACTGTTTTTT
few,.,TRBV6-6,TRBJ2-3,CASSRGHSTDTQYF,TGTGCCAGCAGTAGGGGACATAGCACAGATACGCAGTATTTT
.,TRBD1,TRBV20-1,TRBJ2-7,CSAPGQGAYEQYF,TGCAGTGCTCCCGGACAGGGGGCCTACGAGCAGTACTTC
.,.,TRBV10-3,TRBJ1-1,CAISEDLASEAFF,TGTGCCATCAGTGAGGACCTCGCTTCTGAAGCTTTCTTT
.,.,TRBV5-1,TRBJ2-1,CASSPAGGYNEQFF,TGCGCCAGCAGCCCGGCGGGTGGCTACAATGAGCAGTTCTTC
many,TRBD2,TRBV7-2,TRBJ2-3,CASRRLAADTQYF,TGTGCCAGCAGAAGACTAGCGGCCGATACGCAGTATTTT
.,TRBD1,TRBV10-3,TRBJ1-2,CAISESTGMSYGYTF,TGTGCCATCAGTGAGTCGACAGGGATGAGCTATGGCTACACCTTC
once,.,TRBV20-1,TRBJ2-5,CSARVGAEWTQYF,TGCAGTGCTAGAGTCGGCGCAGAGTGGACCCAGTACTTC
.,.,TRBV10-3,TRBJ1-3,CAISESRSPSGNTIYF,TGTGCCATCAGTGAGTCGCGGTCGCCCTCTGGAAACACCATATATTTT
many,.,TRBV12-3/TRBV12-4,TRBJ1-2,CASSYPIPGGSYGYTF,TGTGCCAGCAGTTACCCAATCCCCGGGGGCAGCTATGGCTACACCTTC
few,TRBD1,TRBV28,TRBJ1-1,CASGTGVNTEAFF,TGTGCCAGCGGAACAGGGGTTAACACTGAAGCTTTCTTT
many,.,TRBV6-2/TRBV6-3,TRBJ1-1,CASSPGGFGRNTEAFF,TGTGCCAGCAGCCCCGGTGGGTTTGGCCGGAACACTGAAGCTTTCTTT
.,.,TRBV27,TRBJ1-2,CASSSAGAGWGYTF,TGTGCCAGCAGTTCGGCCGGCGCGGGATGGGGCTACACCTTC
few,.,TRBV7-4,TRBJ1-6,CASSLATNSPLHF,TGTGCCAGCAGCTTAGCAACCAATTCACCCCTCCACTTT
.,.,TRBV20-1,TRBJ1-5,CSARDLTSGKGQPQHF,TGCAGTGCTAGAGATCTGACGTCAGGGAAGGGTCAGCCCCAGCATTTT
.,.,TRBV25-1,TRBJ1-2,CASSDPNNYGYTF,TGTGCCAGCAGTGATCCGAATAACTATGGCTACACCTTC
.,TRBD1,TRBV6-1,TRBJ2-1,CASSGITGDEQFF,TGTGCCAGCAGCGGAATCACAGGGGATGAGCAGTTCTTC
.,.,TRBV12-3/TRBV12-4,TRBJ1-5,CASSWGGAQPQHF,TGTGCCAGCAGTTGGGGGGGGGCTCAGCCCCAGCATTTT